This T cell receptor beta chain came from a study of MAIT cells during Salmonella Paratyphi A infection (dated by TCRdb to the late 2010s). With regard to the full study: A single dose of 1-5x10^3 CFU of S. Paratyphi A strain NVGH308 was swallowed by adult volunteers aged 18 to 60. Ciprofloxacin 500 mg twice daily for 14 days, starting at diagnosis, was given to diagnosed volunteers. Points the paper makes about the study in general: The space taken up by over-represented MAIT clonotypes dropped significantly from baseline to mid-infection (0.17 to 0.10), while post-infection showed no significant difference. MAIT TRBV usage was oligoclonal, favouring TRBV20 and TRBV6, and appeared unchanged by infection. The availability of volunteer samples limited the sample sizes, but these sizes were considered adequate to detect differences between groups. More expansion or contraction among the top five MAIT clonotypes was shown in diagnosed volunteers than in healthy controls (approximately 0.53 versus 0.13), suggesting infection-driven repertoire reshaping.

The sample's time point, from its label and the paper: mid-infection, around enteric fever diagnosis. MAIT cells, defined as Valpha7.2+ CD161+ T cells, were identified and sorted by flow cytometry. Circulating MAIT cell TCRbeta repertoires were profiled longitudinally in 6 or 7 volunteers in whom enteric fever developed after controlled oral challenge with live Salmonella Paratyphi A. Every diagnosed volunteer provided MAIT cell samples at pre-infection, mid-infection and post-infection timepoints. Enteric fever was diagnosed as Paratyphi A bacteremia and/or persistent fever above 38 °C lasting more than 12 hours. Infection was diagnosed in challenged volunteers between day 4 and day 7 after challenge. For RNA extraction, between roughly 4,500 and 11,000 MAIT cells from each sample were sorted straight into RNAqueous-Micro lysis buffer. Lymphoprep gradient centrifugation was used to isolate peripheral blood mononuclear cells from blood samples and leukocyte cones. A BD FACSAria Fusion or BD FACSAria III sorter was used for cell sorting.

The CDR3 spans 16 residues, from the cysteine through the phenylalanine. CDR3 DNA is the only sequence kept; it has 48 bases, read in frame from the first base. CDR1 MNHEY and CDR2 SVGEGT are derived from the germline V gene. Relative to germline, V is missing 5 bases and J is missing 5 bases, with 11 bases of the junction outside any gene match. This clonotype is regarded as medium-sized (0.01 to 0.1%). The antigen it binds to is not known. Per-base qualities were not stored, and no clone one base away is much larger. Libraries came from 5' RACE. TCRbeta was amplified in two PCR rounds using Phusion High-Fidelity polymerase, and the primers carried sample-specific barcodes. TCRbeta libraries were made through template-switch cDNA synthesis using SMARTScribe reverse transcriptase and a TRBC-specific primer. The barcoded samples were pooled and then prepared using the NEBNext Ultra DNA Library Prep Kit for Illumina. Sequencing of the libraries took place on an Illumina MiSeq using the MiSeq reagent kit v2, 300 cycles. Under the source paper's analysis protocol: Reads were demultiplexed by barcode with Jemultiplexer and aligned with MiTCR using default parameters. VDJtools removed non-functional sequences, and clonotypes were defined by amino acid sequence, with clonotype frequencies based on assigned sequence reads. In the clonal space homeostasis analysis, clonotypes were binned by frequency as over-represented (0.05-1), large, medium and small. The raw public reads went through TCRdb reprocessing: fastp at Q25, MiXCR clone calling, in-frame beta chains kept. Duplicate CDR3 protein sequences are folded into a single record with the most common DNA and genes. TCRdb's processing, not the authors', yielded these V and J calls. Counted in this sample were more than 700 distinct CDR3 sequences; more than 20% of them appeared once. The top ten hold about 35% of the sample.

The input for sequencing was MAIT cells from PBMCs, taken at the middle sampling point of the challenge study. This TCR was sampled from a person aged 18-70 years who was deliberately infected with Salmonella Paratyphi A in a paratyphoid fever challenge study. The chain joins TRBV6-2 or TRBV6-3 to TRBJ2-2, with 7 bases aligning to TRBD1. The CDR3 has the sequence CASSQLTDRPTGELFF. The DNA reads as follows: TGTGCCAGCAGTCAACTCACGGACAGGCCTACCGGGGAGCTGTTTTTT.